Listed here is a single T cell receptor (beta chain). These data belong to a study of blood T cell repertoires in COVID-19. Clinical history as reported by participants underpinned cohort assignment. Each recovered donor of Cohort 3 presented with two negative PCRs, clearance, or symptom resolution. In the study's own analysis: Scientists estimated how many nucleated cells there were by amplifying reference gene primers. Produced via immunoSEQ multiplex PCR; TCRdb's table is partial and in-frame only. Clone size and the V and J calls come from that table; the DNA yielded D and trimming. The sample shows about 310,000 clones, approximately 83% of them seen only once. Germline V lookup: CDR1 SGHTA, CDR2 FQGNSA. V shed 1 base and J shed 10 bases, with 14 bases lying between them. The CDR3 length is 15 residues.

This receptor was obtained from a man aged 25-45 years who had recovered from COVID-19. The gene calls are TRBV7-2 and TRBJ1-6; possible D gene TRBD1, 6 bases. The material sequenced was PBMCs or T cells enriched from blood (not recorded which). The DNA of the CDR3 is TGTGCCAGCAGCTTAGGGGTCCGGACAGTCTCACCCCTCCACTTT. Translated, it gives CASSLGVRTVSPLHF.